The subject of this entry is one T cell receptor (beta chain). V gave up 4 bases and J gave up 9 bases; unmatched junction bases: 10. This CDR3 has 15 amino acids. CDR1 is LNHDA, CDR2 SQIVND, per germline (reference sequence). The data were taken from a study of T cell changes during pregnancy in multiple sclerosis. Repertoires were generated with immunoSEQ multiplex PCR, while TCRdb's copy carries only in-frame clones and drops some. The sample carries roughly 67,000 clones, roughly 92% recorded once. V usage is TRBV19 and J usage is TRBJ2-1, with 9 bases aligning to TRBD1. The specimen was peripheral blood, collected in the second trimester of pregnancy. The sequence derives from a female donor with multiple sclerosis, enrolled in a pregnancy study. The CDR3, as DNA: TGTGCCAGTAGTAGCCCGGGACAGGGTTTTGGTGAGCAGTTCTTC. Amino acid sequence: CASSSPGQGFGEQFF. The full variable domain, with the rest looked up from reference TRBV19 and TRBJ2-1, is DGGITQSPKYLFRKEGQNVTLSCEQNLNHDAMYWYRQDPGQGLRLIYYSQIVNDFQKGDIAEGYSVSREKKESFPLTVTSAQKNPTAFYLCASSSPGQGFGEQFFGPGTRLTVL.